The rows below give T cell receptor beta chains drawn from one sample of a study of blood T cell repertoires in COVID-19. The repertoire was sequenced with immunoSEQ multiplex PCR; TCRdb's copy has only in-frame clones and lacks some. The sample has roughly 130,000 clones, about 80% seen once. Sequencing was carried out using peripheral blood. The receptors derive from a woman aged 60 to 75 with acute or convalescent COVID-19. CDR3s include the opening cysteine and the closing phenylalanine or tryptophan. D genes are given only for firm matches. Size is omitted from some rows. Given values are once, few, many or a class for expanded clones.

TRBJ2-7 | NA | TRBV5-4 | NA | TGTGCCAGCAGCCTAAGGGACATCGGAAGGTACTACGAGCAGTACTTC | CASSLRDIGRYYEQYF
TRBJ1-2 | NA | TRBV6-5 | NA | TGTGCCAGCAGCGCTGTACAGCAATCTGGCTACACCTTC | CASSAVQQSGYTF
TRBJ2-2 | NA | TRBV9 | TRBD2 | TGTGCCAGCAGCGCCCTAACGGGGGGGAACACCGGGGAGCTGTTTTTT | CASSALTGGNTGELFF
TRBJ1-1 | NA | TRBV11-3 | NA | TGTGCCAGCAGCCCCCAGGGGACAAGTGAAGCTTTCTTT | CASSPQGTSEAFF
TRBJ2-7 | NA | TRBV30 | NA | TGTGCCTGGGGAGGAATGGGACTCCTCCCCTACGAGCAGTACTTC | CAWGGMGLLPYEQYF
TRBJ1-6 | NA | TRBV10-3 | NA | TGTGCCATCAGTGAGTCAAGCGGGGCGGTCTATAATTCACCCCTCCACTTT | CAISESSGAVYNSPLHF
TRBJ1-2 | NA | TRBV5-1 | NA | TGCGCCAGCAGCTTGGTCGTGGCAGGGGAGGGTGGCTACACCTTC | CASSLVVAGEGGYTF
TRBJ1-2 | NA | TRBV12-2 | NA | NA | CASRFWGQGTVRRHGYTF
TRBJ1-6 | few | TRBV11-2 | NA | TGTGCCAGCAGCTTAACGGGGTACAGCTCCTATAATTCACCCCTCCACTTT | CASSLTGYSSYNSPLHF
TRBJ2-3 | NA | TRBV29-1 | NA | TGCAGCGTTGAAGCTAACACAGATACGCAGTATTTT | CSVEANTDTQYF
TRBJ1-1 | NA | TRBV5-6 | TRBD1 | TGTGCCAGCAGCCCGGGACAGGGGGAAGCTTTCTTT | CASSPGQGEAFF
TRBJ2-3 | NA | TRBV12-5 | NA | TGTGCTAGTGGTTTGGATCTGTCCGATACGCAGTATTTT | CASGLDLSDTQYF
TRBJ1-5 | NA | TRBV19 | TRBD1 | TGTGCCAGTACCCGACAGGGGGCATGGAGCAATCAGCCCCAGCATTTT | CASTRQGAWSNQPQHF
TRBJ1-2 | NA | TRBV24-1 | NA | TGTGCCACTTCGGCCGGGACATTCAACTATGGCTACACCTTC | CATSAGTFNYGYTF
TRBJ1-1 | few | TRBV6-5 | NA | TGTGCCAGCAGTTACCCGAGGGGGTCCAGCACTGAAGCTTTCTTT | CASSYPRGSSTEAFF
TRBJ1-5 | NA | TRBV6-5 | TRBD1 | TGTGCCAGCTTCTCGGGACAGGAAGATCAGCCCCAGCATTTT | CASFSGQEDQPQHF
TRBJ1-2 | NA | TRBV6-5 | NA | TGTGCCAGCAGCCTACAGGGAATGGGGGGCTACACCTTC | CASSLQGMGGYTF
TRBJ2-6 | NA | TRBV20-1 | TRBD1 | TGCAGTGCTAGTCGGAAGGGGGCCTCTGGGGCCAACGTCCTGACTTTC | CSASRKGASGANVLTF
TRBJ1-2 | few | TRBV30 | NA | TGTGCCTGGACCCACCGGGGAGGGTTGAGGACTGGCTACACCTTC | CAWTHRGGLRTGYTF
TRBJ1-5 | NA | TRBV6-5 | TRBD1 | TGTGCCAGCAGACAGGGGGCTCTGGGCAATCAGCCCCAGCATTTT | CASRQGALGNQPQHF
TRBJ1-5 | NA | TRBV29-1 | NA | TGCAGCGTCAAAACAGGGTCGGGCAGCAATCAGCCCCAGCATTTT | CSVKTGSGSNQPQHF
TRBJ2-5 | NA | TRBV12-5 | NA | TGTGCTAGTGGTTTGGCCCCCGGGGAGACCCAGTACTTC | CASGLAPGETQYF
TRBJ1-2 | NA | TRBV7-9 | TRBD1 | TGTGCCAGCAGCCCCGACAGGGGGCTTGGCTACACCTTC | CASSPDRGLGYTF
TRBJ2-5 | NA | TRBV7-2 | NA | TGTGCCAGCAGCCTAGGAGGGTACGTTGAGACCCAGTACTTC | CASSLGGYVETQYF
TRBJ1-6 | NA | TRBV3-1/TRBV3-2 | TRBD1 | TGTGCCAGCAGCCTCGGGACAGGGCGTGGATCACCCCTCCACTTT | CASSLGTGRGSPLHF
TRBJ1-5 | NA | TRBV30 | NA | TGTGCCTGGAGCGTGGGAGGGCCCCAGCATTTT | CAWSVGGPQHF
TRBJ1-1 | NA | TRBV7-9 | TRBD1 | TGTGCCAGCAGCTTTCAGGGGGCAAACACTGAAGCTTTCTTT | CASSFQGANTEAFF
TRBJ1-1 | NA | TRBV29-1 | NA | TGCAGCGTAGCCACAGGGATAGGCACTGAAGCTTTCTTT | CSVATGIGTEAFF
TRBJ2-3 | NA | TRBV5-1 | NA | TGCGCCAGCAGCTTACAGGGACCCCCTAGCACAGATACGCAGTATTTT | CASSLQGPPSTDTQYF
TRBJ2-1 | NA | TRBV4-2 | TRBD2 | TGTGCCAGCAGCCCCCGCGGGGGGGCGGAGTTCAATGAGCAGTTCTTC | CASSPRGGAEFNEQFF
TRBJ1-2 | NA | TRBV2 | NA | TGTGCCAGCAGTGAATCGGCAGGGAACTATGGCTACACCTTC | CASSESAGNYGYTF
TRBJ1-2 | NA | TRBV18 | NA | TGTGCCAGCTCACCTCGGGACTCATATGGCTACACCTTC | CASSPRDSYGYTF
TRBJ1-1 | NA | TRBV5-1 | TRBD1 | TGCGCCAGCTTAACGACAGGGGGTAGCACTGAAGCTTTCTTT | CASLTTGGSTEAFF
TRBJ2-3 | NA | TRBV7-9 | TRBD2 | TGTGCCAGCAGCCCACACGGGACTAGCGGGGCAACAGATACGCAGTATTTT | CASSPHGTSGATDTQYF
TRBJ1-5 | NA | TRBV28 | NA | TGTGCCAGCAGTTTGGGGGGGAATAGGAATCAGCCCCAGCATTTT | CASSLGGNRNQPQHF
TRBJ1-6 | NA | TRBV11-2 | NA | TGTGCCAGCAGCCGAATGGGGGGAGTTAGTAATTCACCCCTCCACTTT | CASSRMGGVSNSPLHF
TRBJ1-4 | NA | TRBV2 | NA | TGTGCCAGCAGCACAGGTGAAAAACTGTTTTTT | CASSTGEKLFF
TRBJ1-5 | NA | TRBV25-1 | TRBD1 | TGTGCCAGCAGGGGACAGGGGGCGATTCAGCCCCAGCATTTT | CASRGQGAIQPQHF
TRBJ1-2 | NA | TRBV5-1 | NA | TGCGCCAGCAGCCGGGTCTTCGGAGGCCCAGCGCCTGGCTACACCTTC | CASSRVFGGPAPGYTF
TRBJ1-2 | NA | TRBV30 | NA | TGTGCCTGGAGTGAGGGGGGGCAAAACTATGGCTACACCTTC | CAWSEGGQNYGYTF
TRBJ1-1 | NA | TRBV10-1 | NA | TGCGCCAGCAGTGAGTCCGAGGGCGAAGCTTTCTTT | CASSESEGEAFF
TRBJ1-5 | NA | TRBV6-5 | TRBD1 | TGTGCCAGCAGTCACAGGACAGGCAACAATCAGCCCCAGCATTTT | CASSHRTGNNQPQHF
TRBJ1-6 | NA | TRBV19 | NA | TGTGCCAGTAGTTGGGACACCAGCAATTCACCCCTCCACTTT | CASSWDTSNSPLHF
TRBJ1-1 | NA | TRBV5-1 | NA | TGCGCCAGCAGCGGGGGACTGTTGACGAACACTGAAGCTTTCTTT | CASSGGLLTNTEAFF
TRBJ2-6 | NA | TRBV27 | NA | TGTGCCAGCAGTTTAACGGTTACTGGGGCCAACGTCCTGACTTTC | CASSLTVTGANVLTF
TRBJ1-1 | NA | TRBV7-9 | NA | TGTGCCAGCAGAGGCGGGAAGTCGCCTGCTTTCTTT | CASRGGKSPAFF
TRBJ2-7 | NA | TRBV3-1/TRBV3-2 | NA | TGTGCCAGCAGCCAAGGGGCCAGGGCCTACGAGCAGTACTTC | CASSQGARAYEQYF
TRBJ2-5 | NA | TRBV29-1 | NA | TGCAGCGTAGCCTCCGGGACTGTCTTGGCCCAGTACTTC | CSVASGTVLAQYF
TRBJ1-1 | NA | TRBV10-1 | NA | TGCGCCAGCAGGAGGTACGACACTGAAGCTTTCTTT | CASRRYDTEAFF
TRBJ1-2 | NA | TRBV2 | NA | TGTGCCAGCAGGACTCATACAGGGCTGAACTATGGCTACACCTTC | CASRTHTGLNYGYTF
TRBJ2-5 | NA | TRBV27 | NA | TGTGCCAGCGTGGGGGGGCTGGAGACCCAGTACTTC | CASVGGLETQYF
TRBJ2-3 | NA | TRBV10-3 | NA | TGTGCCACAACGCTAGACGGGGGAAGGACAGATACGCAGTATTTT | CATTLDGGRTDTQYF
TRBJ1-2 | once | TRBV6-1 | NA | TGTGCCAGCAGTGAAAGAGAAGTGATCTATGGCTACACCTTC | CASSEREVIYGYTF
TRBJ1-6 | NA | TRBV4-1 | TRBD1 | TGCGCCAGCAGACTTTTAACAGGGGCTAACTCACCCCTCCACTTT | CASRLLTGANSPLHF
TRBJ1-2 | NA | TRBV9 | NA | TGTGCCAGCAGCGCCCTAGGTCTTCCGGGGGGCTACACCTTC | CASSALGLPGGYTF
TRBJ2-1 | once | TRBV5-1 | NA | TGCGCCAGCAGCCCTACGCCAAGCGGGCCAAACAATGAGCAGTTCTTC | CASSPTPSGPNNEQFF
TRBJ1-6 | few | TRBV10-1 | TRBD1 | TGCGCCAGCAGTGTTGGGACAGGGGATTCACCCCTCCACTTT | CASSVGTGDSPLHF
TRBJ1-5 | NA | TRBV18 | NA | TGTGCCAGCTCACCCACGTCAAGCCACAATCAGCCCCAGCATTTT | CASSPTSSHNQPQHF